This TCR beta chain comes out of a study of beta chain features in type 1 diabetes. Overall study findings and caveats: Patients showed naive, central memory and Treg TCRB repertoires that appeared more similar than those of healthy donors. More deletions and fewer insertions at VDJ junctions were seen in type 1 diabetes patients. Whatever favoring of shorter templates PCR might show would apply equally to patients and controls. TCRB CDR3 length was moderately but significantly reduced in all four CD4+ subsets of Type 1 diabetes patients.

Every isolated RNA sample was fully reverse transcribed, so sequencing captured expressed TCRB transcripts. About 3.5 million reads per sample on average were obtained from naive, central memory and regulatory T cell samples. Generated by immunoSEQ multiplex PCR, the TCRdb table keeps only in-frame clones and is missing some. The sample has 400,000 or so clones, roughly an eighth seen once; the top ten hold about 0.01%. This clone came up a few times. As yet, its antigen is unknown. Germline V gene data show CDR1 as SGHAT and CDR2 as FQNNGV. The CDR3 loop spans 14 amino acids. V was pared by 2 bases and J by 3 bases, with 11 bases between.

The receptor was isolated from a woman aged 18-29 years with type 1 diabetes. The chain combines TRBV11-2 with TRBJ2-7; D gene ambiguous. Source material: naive CD4+ T cells from blood. For the CDR3, the DNA is TGTGCCAGCAGCTTAAGCGCTATAGGCTACGAGCAGTACTTC. Its translation: CASSLSAIGYEQYF.